The clone carrying this TCR beta chain was picked up a small number of times. Its matching antigen is unknown. TCRdb fed the reads into MiXCR, producing one record per CDR3 protein. The sample includes approximately 150,000 distinct CDR3 sequences, about 20% of them seen just once. V lost 2 bases and J lost 5, with 16 bases in between. The germline V gene encodes CDR1 MNHNS and CDR2 SASEGT. This CDR3 comprises 15 residues. These data are taken from a study of T cell repertoires in cytomegalovirus infection. The wider study: Peptides in the study included HLA-C-restricted and HLA-B-restricted CMV epitopes. Public TCR beta signature analysis indicated the presence of both CMV infection and matching HLA type.

General study findings and limits: Dominant in the ex vivo response were TCR beta clonotypes restricted by HLA-C and specific for CMV.

The chain uses TRBV6-1 and TRBJ2-7; a possible D gene is TRBD1 (6 bases). The source is a human donor in good health (CMV status not recorded). Some clones in this sample may be carry-over from other donors' samples. The sample consisted of CD8+ T cells from cultured PBMCs, taken from culture after CMV antigen stimulation. The CDR3 DNA reads TGTGCCAGCAGTGAATCTGGTCAGGGGATGAACGAGCAGTACTTC. Protein product: CASSESGQGMNEQYF.